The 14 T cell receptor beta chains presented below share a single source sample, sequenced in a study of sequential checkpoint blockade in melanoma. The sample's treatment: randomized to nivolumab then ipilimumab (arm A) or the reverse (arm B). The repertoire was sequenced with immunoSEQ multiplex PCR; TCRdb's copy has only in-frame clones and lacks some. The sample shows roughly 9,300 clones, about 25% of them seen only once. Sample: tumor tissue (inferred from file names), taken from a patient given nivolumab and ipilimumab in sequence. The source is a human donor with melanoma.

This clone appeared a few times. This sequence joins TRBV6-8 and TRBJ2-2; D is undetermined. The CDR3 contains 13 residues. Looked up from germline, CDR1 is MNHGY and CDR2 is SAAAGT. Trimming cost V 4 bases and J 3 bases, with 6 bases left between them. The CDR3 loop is CASSSWDTGELFF. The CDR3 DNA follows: TGTGCCAGCAGTTCATGGGACACCGGGGAGCTGTTTTTT.

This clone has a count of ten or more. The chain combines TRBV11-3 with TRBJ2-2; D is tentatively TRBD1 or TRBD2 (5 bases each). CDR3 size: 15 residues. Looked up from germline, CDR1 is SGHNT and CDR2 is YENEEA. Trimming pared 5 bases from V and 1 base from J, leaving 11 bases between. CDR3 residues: CASSRGRRNTGELFF. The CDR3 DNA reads TGTGCCAGCAGCCGGGGACGGAGGAACACCGGGGAGCTGTTTTTT.

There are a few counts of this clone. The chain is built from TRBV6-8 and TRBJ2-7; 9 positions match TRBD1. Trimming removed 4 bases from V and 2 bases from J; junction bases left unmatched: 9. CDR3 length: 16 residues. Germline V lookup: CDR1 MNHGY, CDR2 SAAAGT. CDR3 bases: TGTGCCAGCAGTTTGAAAGTCGGGACAGGGACCTACGAGCAGTACTTC. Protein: CASSLKVGTGTYEQYF.

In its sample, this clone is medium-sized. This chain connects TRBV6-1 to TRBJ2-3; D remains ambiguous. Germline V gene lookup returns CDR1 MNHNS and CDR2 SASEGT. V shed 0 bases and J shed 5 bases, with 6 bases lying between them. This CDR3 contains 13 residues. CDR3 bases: TGTGCCAGCAGTGAAGCACCCAGAGATACGCAGTATTTT. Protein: CASSEAPRDTQYF.

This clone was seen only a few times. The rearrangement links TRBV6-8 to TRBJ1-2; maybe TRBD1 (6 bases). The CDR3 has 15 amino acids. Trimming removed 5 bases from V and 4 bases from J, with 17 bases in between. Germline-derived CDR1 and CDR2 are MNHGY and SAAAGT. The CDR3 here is CASSPDRLGPYGYTF. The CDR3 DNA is TGTGCCAGCAGTCCCGACAGGCTAGGCCCCTATGGCTACACCTTC.

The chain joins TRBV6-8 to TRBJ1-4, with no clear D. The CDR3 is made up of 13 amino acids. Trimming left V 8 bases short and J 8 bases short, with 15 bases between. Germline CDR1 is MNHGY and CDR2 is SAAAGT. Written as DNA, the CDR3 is TGTGCCAGCCACGGGGAGGTGGAAGAAAAACTGTTTTTT. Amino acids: CASHGEVEEKLFF.

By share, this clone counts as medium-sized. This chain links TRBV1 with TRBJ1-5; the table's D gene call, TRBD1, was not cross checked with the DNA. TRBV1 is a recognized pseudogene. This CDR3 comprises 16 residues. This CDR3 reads CTSSHTGIHSNQPQHF. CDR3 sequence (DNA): TGCACCAGCAGCCACACAGGGATCCATAGCAATCAGCCCCAGCATTTT.

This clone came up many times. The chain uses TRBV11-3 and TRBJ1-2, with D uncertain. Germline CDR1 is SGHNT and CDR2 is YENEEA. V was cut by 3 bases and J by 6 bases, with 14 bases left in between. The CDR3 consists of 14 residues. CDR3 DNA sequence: TGTGCCAGCAGCTTGGAACAGCTTCTGAATGGCTACACCTTC. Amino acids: CASSLEQLLNGYTF. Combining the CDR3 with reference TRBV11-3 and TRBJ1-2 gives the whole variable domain EAGVVQSPRYKIIEKKQPVAFWCNPISGHNTLYWYLQNLGQGPELLIRYENEEAVDDSQLPKDRFSAERLKGVDSTLKIQPAELGDSAVYLCASSLEQLLNGYTFGSGTRLTVV.

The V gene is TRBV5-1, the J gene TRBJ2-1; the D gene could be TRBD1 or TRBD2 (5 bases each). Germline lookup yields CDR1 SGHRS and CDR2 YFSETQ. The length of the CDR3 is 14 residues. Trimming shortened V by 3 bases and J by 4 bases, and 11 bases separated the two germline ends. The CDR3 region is CASSSGTVYNEQFF. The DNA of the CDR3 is TGCGCCAGCAGCTCCGGGACCGTGTACAATGAGCAGTTCTTC.

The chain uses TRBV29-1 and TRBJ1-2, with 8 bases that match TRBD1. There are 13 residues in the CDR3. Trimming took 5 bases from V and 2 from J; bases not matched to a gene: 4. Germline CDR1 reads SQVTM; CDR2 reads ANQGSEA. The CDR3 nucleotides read TGCAGCGTTCCCGGGACAGGAAACTATGGCTACACCTTC. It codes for CSVPGTGNYGYTF. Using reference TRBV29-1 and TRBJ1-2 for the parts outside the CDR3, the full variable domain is SAVISQKPSRDICQRGTSLTIQCQVDSQVTMMFWYRQQPGQSLTLIATANQGSEATYESGFVIDKFPISRPNLTFSTLTVSNMSPEDSSIYLCSVPGTGNYGYTFGSGTRLTVV.

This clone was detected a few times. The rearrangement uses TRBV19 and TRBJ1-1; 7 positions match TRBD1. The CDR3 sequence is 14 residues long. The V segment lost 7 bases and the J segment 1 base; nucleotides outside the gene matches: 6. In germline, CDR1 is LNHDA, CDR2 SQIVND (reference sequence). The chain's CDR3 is CASKPTGKNTEAFF. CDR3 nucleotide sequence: TGTGCCAGTAAACCGACAGGGAAGAACACTGAAGCTTTCTTT.

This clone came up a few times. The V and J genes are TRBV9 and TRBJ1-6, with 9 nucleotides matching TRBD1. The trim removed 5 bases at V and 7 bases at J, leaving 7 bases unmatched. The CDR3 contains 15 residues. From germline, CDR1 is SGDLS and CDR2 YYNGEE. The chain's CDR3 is CASSGTGSPNSPLHF. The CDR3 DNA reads TGTGCCAGCAGTGGGACAGGGTCCCCAAATTCACCCCTCCACTTT.

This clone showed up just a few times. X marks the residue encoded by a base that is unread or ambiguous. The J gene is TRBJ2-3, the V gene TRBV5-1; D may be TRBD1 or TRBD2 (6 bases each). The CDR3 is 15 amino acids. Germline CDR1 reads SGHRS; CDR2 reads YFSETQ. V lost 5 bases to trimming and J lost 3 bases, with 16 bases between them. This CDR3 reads CASRPGGXETDTQYF. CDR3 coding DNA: TGCGCCAGCAGACCCGGGGGCCRGGAGACAGATACGCAGTATTTT.

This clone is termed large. The CDR3 region has the DNA TGTGCCAGCACCTTACGGGATGAAGCTTTCTTT. Amino acid sequence: CASTLRDEAFF. The chain uses TRBV12-5 and TRBJ1-1; D not certain. This CDR3 region has 11 residues. Germline V gives CDR1 LGHNT, CDR2 FRNRAP.